These 16 T cell receptor beta chains were sequenced from one sample in a study of beta chain features in type 1 diabetes. Overall study results and limits: TCRB CDR3s were moderately but significantly shorter in Type 1 diabetes patients in all four CD4+ subsets.

All of the isolated RNA was reverse transcribed, so expressed TCRB transcripts were sequenced. Repertoires were generated with immunoSEQ multiplex PCR, while TCRdb's copy carries only in-frame clones and drops some. The sample has some 700,000 clones, around 15% seen once. The antigens of these receptors remain unknown. Source material: naive CD4+ T cells from blood. Receptors originate from a man younger than 30 with type 1 diabetes.

In this sample, this clone turned up a few times. The same CDR3 can be traced to other DNA sequences in this sample. The rearrangement links TRBV28 to TRBJ1-2; D is unclear. CDR1 is MDHEN and CDR2 is SYDVKM in the germline V gene. Between the trimmed V and J ends, which lost 5 bases and 4 bases, there was a span of 11 bases. This CDR3 has 13 residues. CDR3 in amino acids: CASSTTQAYGYTF. As DNA, the CDR3 is TGTGCCAGCAGTACCACTCAAGCCTATGGCTACACCTTC.

V usage is TRBV6-5 and J usage is TRBJ2-7, with D perhaps matching TRBD2 (7 bases). From germline, CDR1 is MNHEY and CDR2 SVGAGI. Trimming left V 2 bases short and J 4 bases short, with 12 bases between. The CDR3 covers 14 residues. The CDR3 loop reads CASSYGGAQYEQYF. CDR3 coding DNA: TGTGCCAGCAGTTACGGGGGGGCGCAATACGAGCAGTACTTC.

For this clone: Within the sample, other DNA sequences also encode this same CDR3. The V and J genes are TRBV7-9 and TRBJ1-1, with D perhaps TRBD1 (5 bases). The CDR3 is made up of 13 amino acids. Germline V gene data show CDR1 as SEHNR and CDR2 as FQNEAQ (reference sequence). Trimming removed 1 base at V and 5 bases at J, with 8 bases between. CDR3 amino acids: CASSLGGDTEAFF. DNA for the CDR3: TGTGCCAGCAGCTTAGGAGGGGATACTGAAGCTTTCTTT.

The CDR3 DNA sequence: TGTGCCAGCTCACCCGGGGAGCCCTACGAGCAGTACTTC. Amino acids: CASSPGEPYEQYF. V and J are TRBV18 and TRBJ2-7; weak D call: TRBD2 (5 bases). This CDR3 comprises 13 residues. The ends were cut back, 3 bases at V and 2 bases at J, with 8 bases in the middle. The germline CDR1 and CDR2 sequences are KGHSH and LQKENI.

The rearrangement joins TRBV30 to TRBJ2-5, with D uncertain. The CDR3 consists of 13 residues. V was trimmed by 6 bases and J by 1 base, leaving 12 bases between them. The V gene's germline CDR1 is GTSNPN and CDR2 SVGIG (reference sequence). The CDR3 loop reads CACALGPQETQYF. CDR3 coding DNA: TGTGCCTGCGCTCTAGGCCCCCAAGAGACCCAGTACTTC.

This chain links TRBV7-9 with TRBJ1-2, with D perhaps TRBD1 (6 bases). From germline, CDR1 is SEHNR and CDR2 FQNEAQ (reference sequence). The ends were cut back, 5 bases at V and 4 bases at J, with 14 bases in the middle. There are 14 residues in the CDR3. The CDR3 loop is CASSTTPTGYGYTF. In DNA form, the CDR3 reads TGTGCCAGCAGCACCACGCCGACAGGCTATGGCTACACCTTC.

This clone was counted a few times. The rearrangement joins TRBV7-9 to TRBJ1-1; D gene ambiguous. The CDR3 consists of 14 residues. Germline V gene lookup returns CDR1 SEHNR and CDR2 FQNEAQ (reference sequence). Trimming took off 3 bases at V and 3 bases at J, with 11 bases between the two ends. CDR3 bases: TGTGCCAGCAGCTTTGACGGGTGGGACACTGAAGCTTTCTTT. Amino acids: CASSFDGWDTEAFF.

This clone was counted between two and nine times. V is TRBV6-5 and J is TRBJ1-6; no reliable D call. The germline V and J ends were trimmed by 2 bases and 8 bases, with 13 bases remaining between them. Per germline, CDR1 MNHEY and CDR2 SVGAGI. The CDR3 loop spans 15 amino acids. CDR3 protein: CASSYRGYVDSPLHF. The CDR3 DNA follows: TGTGCCAGCAGTTACCGAGGCTACGTGGATTCACCCCTCCACTTT.

The rearrangement joins TRBV27 to TRBJ1-1; 9 bases agree with TRBD1. The germline V gene encodes CDR1 MNHEY and CDR2 SMNVEV (reference sequence). CDR3 length equals 14 residues. J gave up 2 bases and V 4 bases, and 2 bases lay outside the gene matches. The CDR3 spells CASSWDRDNTEAFF. CDR3 DNA sequence: TGTGCCAGCAGTTGGGACAGGGATAACACTGAAGCTTTCTTT.

Only a few counts were recorded for this clone. Here the CDR3 DNA reads TGTGCCAGCAGTCCCCGACAGGGGGAGGGCTACACCTTC. Residues: CASSPRQGEGYTF. The chain uses TRBV28 and TRBJ1-2; 9 positions match TRBD1. V lost 5 bases, J lost 8 bases, and 6 bases stayed unmatched. The germline gives CDR1 MDHEN, CDR2 SYDVKM. The CDR3 has 13 amino acids.

This clone came up once. The junction departs from the called germline gene at one end, perhaps through a read error. This chain uses TRBV7-7 with TRBJ2-5; possible D gene TRBD2, 6 bases. The CDR3 has 13 amino acids. Germline-derived CDR1 and CDR2 are SSHAT and FNYEAQ (reference sequence). CDR3: CASSTTSQETQYF. CDR3 nucleotide sequence: TGTGCTAGCAGCACGACTAGTCAAGAGACCCAGTACTTC.

The chain employs TRBV10-3 and TRBJ1-4; D remains ambiguous. The germline CDR1 and CDR2 sequences are ENHRY and SYGVKD. Trimming took 3 bases from V and 5 from J, leaving 7 bases between them. This CDR3 contains 13 residues. As DNA, the CDR3 is TGTGCCATCAGTGACCAGCCAAATGAAAAACTGTTTTTT. It is translated as CAISDQPNEKLFF.

This rearrangement joins TRBV5-1 to TRBJ2-7; no reliable D call. CDR1 and CDR2 (germline): SGHRS, YFSETQ. V was cut by 6 bases and J by 5 bases, with 15 bases left in between. This CDR3 spans 13 amino acids. The DNA of the CDR3 is TGCGCCAGCACCAATGACCCCTACGACGAGCAGTACTTC. Protein product: CASTNDPYDEQYF.

The chain carries TRBV10-3 and TRBJ2-7, with D unclear. CDR1 and CDR2 from the germline V gene are ENHRY and SYGVKD. CDR3 length equals 13 residues. V gave up 4 bases and J gave up 3 bases, with 10 bases separating them. The DNA of the CDR3 is TGTGCCATCAGTGTGGGAAGTTACTACGAGCAGTACTTC. Its protein product is CAISVGSYYEQYF.

The chain has TRBV29-1 and TRBJ1-2, with a tentative D call TRBD1 (6 bases). CDR3 size: 14 residues. Trimming pared 0 bases from V and 6 bases from J, leaving 14 bases between. Germline V gene sequence: CDR1 SQVTM, CDR2 ANQGSEA. The CDR3 here is CSVEDRGHRDGYTF. CDR3 sequence (DNA): TGCAGCGTTGAAGACAGGGGACATAGGGATGGCTACACCTTC.

This clone was seen more than once but under ten times. The gene calls are TRBV19 and TRBJ2-1; TRBD1 matches 10 bases. The CDR3 is 15 amino acids. Trimming at V came to 8 bases and at J to 5 bases, leaving 9 bases not matched to a gene. Germline-derived CDR1 and CDR2 are LNHDA and SQIVND (reference sequence). CDR3 amino acids: CASLAWGQGNNEQFF. The CDR3 DNA sequence: TGTGCCAGTCTCGCCTGGGGACAGGGGAACAATGAGCAGTTCTTC.